These 20 T cell receptor beta chains came from one sample sequenced in a study of immune characterization of retroperitoneal liposarcoma (dated by TCRdb to the late 2010s). Library method: PCR. The sequencing machine was a NextSeq 500. TCRdb reprocessed the public reads (quality trimming at Q25 with fastp, clone calling with MiXCR) and kept in-frame beta chains. Each entry is one CDR3 protein sequence, shown with its most common DNA and genes. Recorded for this sample are around 7,600 distinct CDR3 sequences; approximately 40% of them occurred a single time. The top ten hold around 9.3% of the sample. Material for sequencing was tumor tissue. All receptors derive from a male donor with retroperitoneal liposarcoma.

This clonotype was counted only a few times. The gene calls are TRBV6-1 and TRBJ2-1; D not resolved. Between the trimmed V and J ends, which lost 6 bases and 1 base, there was a span of 13 bases. The germline CDR1 and CDR2 sequences are MNHNS and SASEGT. CDR3 size: 15 residues. The CDR3 coding sequence is TGTGCCAGCAGGTCGTGGGTTAGTTCCTACAATGAGCAGTTCTTC. This codes for CASRSWVSSYNEQFF.

The count of this clonotype is one. At one of its ends the junction is not consistent with the germline gene, which may arise from a read error. The V call is TRBV12-3 or TRBV12-4, the J call TRBJ2-3; 8 bases are a match to TRBD2. The CDR3 has 15 residues. CDR3: CASSPLAVSIDTQYF. The CDR3 bases are TGTGCCAGCAGTCCACTAGCGGTGAGCATAGATACGCAGTATTTT.

In this sample, this clonotype turned up a few times. CDR3 protein: CASSDRDTGELFF. CDR3 in DNA: TGTGCCAGCAGTGACAGGGACACCGGGGAGCTGTTTTTT. The chain recombines TRBV6-1 with TRBJ2-2; D perhaps matches TRBD1 (5 bases). The germline V and J ends were trimmed by 3 bases and 3 bases, with 5 bases remaining between them. The CDR3 loop spans 13 amino acids. CDR1 MNHNS and CDR2 SASEGT come from the germline V gene.

The chain couples TRBV6-5 to TRBJ2-1; 7 positions agree with TRBD2. V lost 8 bases, J lost 13 bases, and 20 bases stayed unmatched. The V gene's germline CDR1 is MNHEY and CDR2 SVGAGI. This CDR3 has 15 amino acids. CDR3 sequence reads: CASGEGMGAKNIQFF. The DNA of the CDR3 is TGTGCCAGCGGGGAGGGGATGGGAGCCAAAAACATTCAGTTCTTC.

This clonotype was seen many times. The chain couples TRBV12-3 or TRBV12-4 to TRBJ2-1, with 8 bases lining up with TRBD2. This CDR3 is built from 14 residues. V trimming: 7 bases; J trimming: 5 bases; junction bases outside the gene matches: 7. CDR3 sequence reads: CASTVAGSNNEQFF. Written as DNA, the CDR3 is TGTGCCAGCACGGTAGCGGGGAGTAACAATGAGCAGTTCTTC.

To note about this clonotype: The conserved phenylalanine or tryptophan normally closing the CDR3 is absent here, so this likely arose from a read error. The DNA is left out, because the CDR3 cannot be placed on it with certainty; the CDR3 is given as TCRdb lists it. V is TRBV6-6 and J is TRBJ2-3; the table gives TRBD2 as D, unverified against the DNA. Germline V lookup: CDR1 MNHNY, CDR2 SVGAGI (reference sequence). A total of 16 residues make up the CDR3, ends included. The CDR3 sequence: CASSYTQRGYEQYFGP.

The chain links TRBV6-1 to TRBJ2-1; 14 nucleotides align to TRBD2. V lost 6 bases and J lost 8; bases outside the gene matches: 6. This CDR3 is built from 15 residues. CDR1 and CDR2 (germline): MNHNS, SASEGT. In DNA, the CDR3 is TGTGCCAGCAGCCGACTAGCGGGGGGGCCTGATGAGCAGTTCTTC. This translates into CASSRLAGGPDEQFF.

This clonotype was seen ten or more times. A clone one base away is much larger, so this may be a read error. This chain connects TRBV7-9 to TRBJ2-5; 11 bases map to TRBD2. Germline lookup yields CDR1 SEHNR and CDR2 FQNEAQ (reference sequence). The CDR3 extends over 16 amino acids. Trimming cost V 4 bases and J 4 bases; bases outside gene matches: 8. Written as DNA, the CDR3 is TGTGCCAGCAGCTCCGGGACTAGCGGCTACGGAGAGACCCAGTACTTC. Its protein is CASSSGTSGYGETQYF.

By share, this clonotype counts as medium-sized. The chain combines TRBV7-2 with TRBJ2-1; possible D gene TRBD2, 6 bases. This CDR3 is 14 amino acids long. Germline V gives CDR1 SGHTA, CDR2 FQGNSA. V was shortened by 3 bases and J by 13 bases, with 19 bases between the two germline ends. CDR3 loop: CASSFGQPGETQFF. CDR3 DNA sequence: TGTGCCAGCAGCTTTGGGCAGCCGGGGGAGACCCAGTTCTTC.

This chain links TRBV6-5 with TRBJ2-2, with D tentatively TRBD1 (5 bases). The CDR3 totals 13 residues. Germline values: CDR1 MNHEY, CDR2 SVGAGI. The germline V and J ends were trimmed by 8 bases and 0 bases, with 7 bases remaining between them. The CDR3 loop is CASRQSNTGELFF. CDR3 DNA: TGTGCCAGCCGACAGTCGAACACCGGGGAGCTGTTTTTT.

V gene TRBV6-8 combines with J gene TRBJ1-4; D remains unclear. V shed 5 bases and J shed 4 bases, with 11 bases lying between them. From germline, CDR1 is MNHGY and CDR2 SAAAGT. This CDR3 is built from 14 residues. This CDR3 is CASSAGVLNEKLFF. The CDR3 nucleotides read TGTGCCAGCAGTGCAGGAGTCCTTAATGAAAAACTGTTTTTT.

The chain has TRBV7-4 and TRBJ2-5; D is undetermined. V was clipped by 4 bases and J by 1 base, with 4 bases between them. Germline V lookup: CDR1 SGHVT, CDR2 SQSDAQ. This CDR3 region has 12 residues. CDR3 DNA: TGTGCCAGCAGCTCCACCCAAGAGACCCAGTACTTC. It encodes CASSSTQETQYF.

In this sample, this clonotype is medium-sized. The J gene is TRBJ2-1, the V gene TRBV6-1; TRBD2 aligns across 11 bases. V lost 2 bases to trimming and J lost 13 bases; unmatched junction nucleotides: 10. The CDR3 consists of 15 residues. Germline values: CDR1 MNHNS, CDR2 SASEGT. As DNA, the CDR3 is TGTGCCAGCAGTGAAATAGCGGGGGGGCAAGAGACCCAGTTCTTC. Residues: CASSEIAGGQETQFF.

By its share, this clonotype is medium-sized. This chain links TRBV7-2 with TRBJ2-5; 7 bases map to TRBD2. The J call is doubtful: the DNA matches TRBJ2-1 better. The CDR3 extends over 14 amino acids. Germline loops: CDR1 SGHTA, CDR2 FQGNSA. The CDR3 DNA follows: TGTGCCAGCAGCTTAGAGGATTGGCGGGGGACCCAGTTCTTC. As protein: CASSLEDWRGTQFF.

This clonotype has more than one count but fewer than ten. The J gene is TRBJ2-3, the V gene TRBV27; TRBD2 aligns across 9 bases. Per the germline V gene, CDR1 is MNHEY and CDR2 is SMNVEV (reference sequence). The CDR3 is made up of 17 amino acids. With 6 bases clipped from V and 3 bases from J, the junction kept 13 bases outside the gene matches. The CDR3 sequence is CASRSVGLARATDTQYF. The CDR3 coding sequence is TGTGCCAGCAGATCCGTAGGACTAGCGCGGGCGACAGATACGCAGTATTTT.

This clonotype was seen only once. CDR3 in amino acids: CASTLAGGGETQYF. CDR3 coding DNA: TGTGCCAGCACACTAGCGGGAGGAGGCGAGACCCAGTACTTC. This chain connects TRBV6-1 to TRBJ2-1; 12 bases agree with TRBD2. TRBJ2-5 explains the end of the DNA better; the J call may be wrong. CDR1 is MNHNS and CDR2 is SASEGT in the germline V gene. The CDR3 totals 14 residues.

The chain recombines TRBV20-1 with TRBJ2-1; 10 bases align to TRBD2. Germline CDR1 DFQATT, CDR2 SNEGSKA (reference sequence). Trimming took 0 bases from V and 2 from J; bases not matched to a gene: 7. CDR3 size: 17 residues. CDR3 DNA sequence: TGCAGTGCTAGAGATATAGCGGGAGGATCTACCTACAATGAGCAGTTCTTC. Protein product: CSARDIAGGSTYNEQFF.

In its sample, this clonotype was seen a few times. A much more abundant neighbour one base away suggests this may be a read error. The chain couples TRBV7-2 to TRBJ2-1; TRBD1 matches at 7 bases. This CDR3 region has 14 residues. Germline values: CDR1 SGHTA, CDR2 FQGNSA. Trimming at V came to 1 base and at J to 12 bases, leaving 9 bases not matched to a gene. The CDR3 spells CASSLGWQGERQFF. The CDR3 DNA follows: TGTGCCAGCAGCTTAGGGTGGCAGGGGGAGCGGCAGTTCTTC.

The chain joins TRBV6-8 to TRBJ2-1, with D perhaps TRBD2 (5 bases). This CDR3 spans 13 amino acids. From germline, CDR1 is MNHGY and CDR2 SAAAGT. Trimming shortened V by 6 bases and J by 5 bases, and 11 bases separated the two germline ends. CDR3 DNA sequence: TGTGCCAGCAGGGTTGACTACCACAATGAGCAGTTCTTC. Translating it yields CASRVDYHNEQFF.

This clonotype came up many times. A read error is possible here, since a much larger clone lies one base away. The chain is built from TRBV27 and TRBJ2-5; D might be TRBD1 or TRBD2, each matching 5 bases. The V gene's germline CDR1 is MNHEY and CDR2 SMNVEV (reference sequence). The CDR3 extends over 16 amino acids. The V end was cut by 0 bases, the J end by 11 bases, with 22 bases between. The CDR3 loop reads CASSLSDIGRGNEQYF. As DNA, the CDR3 is TGTGCCAGCAGTTTATCGGACATAGGACGGGGCAATGAGCAGTACTTC.